This TCR beta chain was profiled in a study of cytomegalovirus exposure and HLA in healthy donors (dated by TCRdb to about 2017). Background for the entire study: In an earlier analysis of several hundred of the donors, 276 Gb of sequence data and approximately 120 million unique TCR beta sequences from about 179 million T cells were reported. An early release that covered around 590 HLA-typed donors contained approximately 300 gigabases of sequencing data and tens of millions of unique TCR sequences. Of the 300 to 500 genotyped donors, roughly 80% were placed in the genetic ancestry cluster associated with self-reported Caucasian donors. The study aimed to test whether cataloging public T cell receptors could reveal signatures of past pathogen exposure. The T cell repertoires of under 750 subjects were profiled by immunosequencing and related to cytomegalovirus serostatus. In addition to the first cohort of approximately 650 subjects, a separate validation cohort of 130 or so different subjects was used. To predict cytomegalovirus infection status, the study combined high-throughput TCR immunosequencing, statistical association of individual TCRs with disease status, and machine learning. To study patterns of TCR occurrence, a later analysis re-analyzed previously published TCR beta repertoires from around 670 donors and added high-resolution HLA genotyping. In the later analysis, no new phenotypic data were used to find candidate immune exposures; instead, reliance was placed on TCR beta sequences and their occurrence across donors. To decide whether each TCR beta V gene segment behaved as functional or pseudogenic, an earlier analysis of several hundred of the donors relied on high-throughput TCR beta sequencing. Donor age, sex, ethnicity and CMV serostatus were collected together with the repertoire data. A later genetic analysis used genome-wide SNP genotypes for about three fifths of the 666 donors, treating that subset as a discovery cohort. All discovery cohort repertoires had been generated using a single sequencing platform. Both class I and class II loci were covered by HLA typing, at four-digit resolution. The number of donors typed differed by locus, with about 629-630 for A, B, C, DRB1 and DQB1, 522 for DQA1, approximately 580 for DPA1, and 472 for DPB1. Roughly 5 DR-DQ haplotypes were handled as single units for association and clustering, since linkage in the cohort was strong. On average, roughly 200,000 unique TCR beta nucleotide sequences were sequenced per donor among a few hundred genotyped donors of the cohort, with roughly 18% of those sequences being non-productive.

Library preparation was by the immunoSEQ multiplex PCR assay. For the multiplex PCR, a mixture combining 60 forward primers for TCR Vbeta segments and 13 reverse primers for TCR Jbeta segments was used. The CDR3 region of rearranged TCR beta genes was amplified from genomic DNA with a multiplex PCR assay. The amplified TCR beta libraries were sequenced on the Illumina HiSeq System as 87-base-pair reads. The authors' pipeline ran thus. A later analysis tallied approximately 87 million unique TCR beta chains across the 666 repertoires, and approximately 12 million of those chains were shared by two or more donors. A nearest-neighbor algorithm error-corrected the raw reads and collapsed the reads into unique sequences, merging closely related sequences to remove PCR and sequencing errors. To assign V, D and J gene segments, CDR3 sequences were aligned to IMGT reference sequences. For a sequence to be retained, at least a six-nucleotide match to both a V gene segment and a J gene segment was required. Rearrangements were called productive when the CDR3 lacked stop codons and stayed in frame with V and J; all others were non-productive. Following IMGT convention, CDR3 was defined as the stretch from the second conserved V-encoded cysteine up to the conserved J-encoded phenylalanine. The earlier analysis of some 580 of the donors excluded any sequence lacking an unambiguous match to a single V gene segment. In an earlier analysis of approximately 590 of the donors, V segments were called functional above 56.7% productive rearrangements and were called segregating when the between-donor standard deviation exceeded 5%. To diagnose cytomegalovirus status from the catalog of TCR beta chain sequences, a statistical classification framework was built. A later analysis assigned V and J genes by comparing TCR nucleotide sequences with IMGT/GENE-DB human TR gene sequences. A later analysis assigned CDR3 sequences and most-parsimonious VDJ recombination scenarios with the TCRdist pipeline. In a later analysis, each TCR beta chain was defined by its CDR3 amino acid sequence together with its V-gene family, and reads without a unique V-gene family were excluded. A later analysis removed nearly 600 highly shared, low-generation-probability nucleotide sequences to deal with suspected cross-contamination and a sequencing artifact. For each public chain, a later analysis derived a clonal expansion index from normalized ranks of inferred template counts within each repertoire. Generation probabilities in a later analysis came from a VDJ recombination model fitted to out-of-frame rearrangements, and those results were checked against IGoR. A later analysis scored TCR-TCR, TCR-HLA and TCR-CMV co-occurrence with hypergeometric tests, applying a repertoire-size bias correction to TCR pairs. A later analysis estimated false discovery rates by permuting HLA or CMV assignments 20 times. In a later analysis, co-occurring TCRs were grouped with DBSCAN, and TCRdist sequence similarity was added when clustering was performed within HLA-allele-positive subsets. Repertoires with fewer than 30,000 or more than 120,000 public chains were left out of co-occurrence clustering, as were five repertoires with anomalous nucleotide sharing. In TCRdb, the immuneACCESS table is reduced to in-frame sequences with V and J assigned. These tables do not hold every clone; where another copy was compared, an unresolved V gene accounts for under half, and the others remain unexplained. Clone size and V and J calls were adopted from that table, with D and trimming inferred from the DNA. The sample has about 55,000 clones on record, about 84% of them singletons. Of the sample, around 1.6% is held by the ten largest clones.

The CDR3, cysteine through phenylalanine, is 16 amino acids long. The entry retains the CDR3 DNA only, 48 bases that are in frame from base 1. For CDR1 and CDR2, the germline V gene lists ENHRY and SYGVKD. The germline V end is reduced by 6 bases and the J end by 7 bases; junction bases left unmatched: 13. Points on this clone: The antigen it recognizes is unknown. Base quality data are lacking; no much larger clone is found one base away.

The cohort was made up of around 720 healthy bone marrow donors. All cohort members were sampled while nominally healthy, although unrecorded immune exposures were likely present. The donor was CMV seronegative and was included in the group of over 300 seronegative cohort members. Each donor provided a peripheral blood sample, and peripheral blood mononuclear cells were used for TCR beta sequencing. The Qiagen DNeasy Blood Extraction Kit was used to extract genomic DNA from the blood cell samples. General conclusions and limits of the study: Because HLA typing was missing for some donors at each locus, association tests included only the typed subset. For the cohort, immune exposure information was limited to CMV serostatus. Compared with the approximately 710-donor mean, donors in an Asian-associated ancestry cluster had fewer N-insertions in productive TCRs, according to a later genetic analysis. A few of the identified cytomegalovirus-associated TCR beta chains were confirmed in vitro to be specific for cytomegalovirus antigens. Linkage disequilibrium might explain the correlated functional status among segregating V segments, but an unknown experimental factor could not be ruled out. In a later analysis, most CMV-associated TCR beta chains were found to appear HLA-restricted, with HLA associations seemingly driven largely by CMV exposure. The presence/absence analyses assumed that sequencing depth was roughly uniform across donors, and that assumption may not be true. Some IMGT-functional V segments, including TRBV6-2 and TRBV6-3, could not be distinguished by the 87-base-pair reads and were therefore excluded. An association between a missense DCLRE1C variant and V-gene and J-gene trimming of TCR beta chains was found in a later genetic analysis and replicated in an independent cohort. A further reported finding was that TCR beta sequences accurately predicted the HLA-A and HLA-B alleles for most subjects in the first cohort. A group of highly shared sequence variants was considered likely to be a technical artifact of the sequencing pipeline. Compared with equally common non-associated chains, HLA-associated TCR beta chains in a later analysis were more clonally expanded and had lower generation probabilities. The classifier was reported to diagnose cytomegalovirus status with high specificity and sensitivity in both the original cohort and the validation cohort. Most TCR sequences were observed very rarely across donors, whereas some public TCRs were present in many individuals. Only TCR beta chains were sequenced in this cohort, and the absence of alpha or paired-chain data limited detectable features. Because counts were too low, roughly 16 rarely observed V segments, including chromosome 9 orphons, were left out of the earlier analysis of 500 to 750 of the donors. An earlier analysis of approximately 540 of the donors showed that most TCR beta V segments appeared in productive rearrangements either about 87% or about 30% of the time, which broadly matched IMGT annotations. At a false discovery rate of 0.05, a later analysis linked 16,951 TCR beta sequences to specific HLA alleles. A later analysis reported that several top co-occurrence clusters appeared linked to parvovirus B19, influenza, CMV and Epstein-Barr virus. The authors suggested that the approach could potentially be generalized to other disease states and immunological phenotypes. In a later analysis, TCR association rates were found to vary across HLA loci, with the most associated TCRs seen for DRB1 alleles and the fewest for HLA-C alleles. When HLA alleles, especially DR and DQ, strongly co-occurred, attributing TCR associations to individual alleles was difficult. A total of fewer than 200 TCR beta chains were listed by the study as associated with cytomegalovirus.

The rearrangement combines TRBV10-3 with TRBJ2-1; TRBD1 lines up with 9 middle nucleotides. The receptor was isolated from a young man in good health and CMV-seronegative. Material for sequencing was PBMCs. CDR3 loop: CAIRRTPGQGGNEQFF. In nucleotides, the sequence is TGTGCCATCAGGAGGACGCCGGGACAGGGAGGTAATGAGCAGTTCTTC.